The 15 T cell receptor beta chains listed next were all sequenced from one sample in a study of cytomegalovirus exposure and HLA in healthy donors. With 60 Vbeta and 13 Jbeta primers, the PCR was carried out. Using immunoSEQ multiplex PCR, the repertoire was profiled, and TCRdb retains in-frame clones only, with some absent. In the table there are about 160,000 clones, around 85% of which are singletons. Material: PBMCs. Receptor source: a man aged 50-59 years in good health and CMV-seropositive.

The gene calls are TRBV14 and TRBJ2-3, with 11 bases lining up with TRBD2. V shed 4 bases and J 5 bases; nucleotides not matched to a gene: 5. Germline-derived CDR1 and CDR2 are SGHDN and FVKESK. The CDR3 is 15 residues long. CDR3 DNA: TGTGCCAGCAGCCTCCTAGCGGGAGGAGAAGATACGCAGTATTTT. It translates to CASSLLAGGEDTQYF.

This chain uses TRBV2 with TRBJ2-5; 8 bases line up with TRBD2. Per the germline V gene, CDR1 is SNHLY and CDR2 is FYNNEI. The CDR3 spans 15 residues. V gave up 4 bases and J gave up 5 bases; unmatched junction bases: 9. CDR3 sequence (DNA): TGTGCCAGCAGTGCATTTTCGGGGGGGCCGGAGACCCAGTACTTC. Amino acids: CASSAFSGGPETQYF.

This clone was seen a few times. V and J are TRBV28 and TRBJ1-2; D is perhaps TRBD1 (5 bases). Germline V gene lookup returns CDR1 MDHEN and CDR2 SYDVKM. The CDR3 loop spans 14 amino acids. Trimming left V 7 bases short and J 4 bases short, with 16 bases between. The CDR3 region is CASKSPATAYGYTF. The DNA of the CDR3 is TGTGCCAGCAAATCCCCCGCGACAGCCTATGGCTACACCTTC.

The chain joins TRBV29-1 to TRBJ2-5; 9 nucleotides line up with TRBD1. V was pared by 4 bases and J by 4 bases, with 10 bases of the junction left unmatched. Germline V gene data show CDR1 as SQVTM and CDR2 as ANQGSEA. The CDR3 runs 15 residues. In DNA form, the CDR3 reads TGCAGCGTTGCCGTCGCCGGGACAGGGCGAGAGACCCAGTACTTC. This encodes CSVAVAGTGRETQYF.

This clone was seen once. The chain uses TRBV4-3 and TRBJ1-4; 7 positions match TRBD1. Germline V gene sequence: CDR1 LGHNA, CDR2 YSLEER. Trimming took 2 bases from V and 14 from J; bases not matched to a gene: 5. The CDR3 spans 12 residues. The CDR3: CASSQLGQDLFF. CDR3 sequence (DNA): TGCGCCAGCAGCCAACTAGGACAGGACCTGTTTTTT.

This chain connects TRBV5-4 to TRBJ2-5, with D unclear. The CDR3 runs 13 residues. Germline CDR1 SGHNT, CDR2 YYREEE (reference sequence). The V gene lost 4 bases and the J gene lost 5 bases, with 12 bases spanning the gap. The CDR3 DNA is TGTGCCAGCAGCCGCGATGAGAGGGAGACCCAGTACTTC. Its translation is CASSRDERETQYF.

This sequence joins TRBV6-1 and TRBJ1-5; the match to TRBD1 covers 11 bases. Germline-derived CDR1 and CDR2 are MNHNS and SASEGT. The V and J ends lost 0 bases and 5 bases, in that order; junction bases with no gene match: 6. The CDR3 contains 17 residues. The CDR3 is CASSEARGTGGHQPQHF. The CDR3 coding sequence is TGTGCCAGCAGTGAAGCGCGGGGGACAGGGGGTCATCAGCCCCAGCATTTT.

This rearrangement joins TRBV14 to TRBJ1-2; D perhaps matches TRBD1 (5 bases). Germline CDR1 reads SGHDN; CDR2 reads FVKESK. The CDR3 runs 13 residues. The V end was cut by 0 bases, the J end by 8 bases, with 10 bases between. The CDR3 loop reads CASSQDRGSGYTF. The DNA of the CDR3 is TGTGCCAGCAGCCAAGATAGGGGTTCCGGCTACACCTTC. The entire variable domain, with the rest obtained from reference TRBV14 and TRBJ1-2, is as follows: EAGVTQFPSHSVIEKGQTVTLRCDPISGHDNLYWYRRVMGKEIKFLLHFVKESKQDESGMPNNRFLAERTGGTYSTLKVQPAELEDSGVYFCASSQDRGSGYTFGSGTRLTVV.

The V gene is TRBV6-5, the J gene TRBJ1-2; possibly TRBD1 for D (6 bases). Looked up from germline, CDR1 is MNHEY and CDR2 is SVGAGI. The CDR3 covers 13 residues. The V end lost 6 bases, the J end lost 3 bases, and 11 bases lay between the germline ends. The CDR3 nucleotides read TGTGCCAGCAGCCGAGGACAGCACTATGGCTACACCTTC. Translating it yields CASSRGQHYGYTF.

The chain has TRBV30 and TRBJ1-2; D may be TRBD1 (6 bases). Trimming shortened V by 5 bases and J by 3 bases, and 16 bases separated the two germline ends. The germline V gene encodes CDR1 GTSNPN and CDR2 SVGIG (reference sequence). The CDR3 totals 14 residues. For the CDR3, the DNA is TGTGCCTGGGACCGACAGGCGTCTTACTATGGCTACACCTTC. Amino acids: CAWDRQASYYGYTF. Based on the CDR3 plus reference TRBV30 and TRBJ1-2, the full variable domain is SQTIHQWPATLVQPVGSPLSLECTVEGTSNPNLYWYRQAAGRGLQLLFYSVGIGQISSEVPQNLSASRPQDRQFILSSKKLLLSDSGFYLCAWDRQASYYGYTFGSGTRLTVV.

The rearrangement links TRBV5-1 to TRBJ1-1; 8 bases match TRBD1. Germline CDR1 SGHRS, CDR2 YFSETQ. V trimming: 0 bases; J trimming: 1 base; junction bases outside the gene matches: 5. This CDR3 has 16 residues. The CDR3 sequence is CASSLETGARNTEAFF. Written as DNA, the CDR3 is TGCGCCAGCAGCTTGGAGACAGGGGCTAGGAACACTGAAGCTTTCTTT.

The rearrangement joins TRBV7-6 to TRBJ2-5; TRBD2 matches at 7 bases. Germline lookup yields CDR1 SGHVS and CDR2 FNYEAQ. The CDR3 is 15 residues long. V shed 5 bases, J shed 5 bases, and the junction held 11 bases outside the gene matches. The CDR3 sequence is CASSPHTSGGETQYF. CDR3 DNA sequence: TGTGCCAGCAGCCCCCACACGTCCGGGGGGGAGACCCAGTACTTC. Filled out from reference TRBV7-6 and TRBJ2-5, the complete variable domain reads GAGVSQSPRYKVTKRGQDVALRCDPISGHVSLYWYRQALGQGPEFLTYFNYEAQQDKSGLPNDRFSAERPEGSISTLTIQRTEQRDSAMYRCASSPHTSGGETQYFGPGTRLLVL.

The genes are TRBV19 and TRBJ1-2; 7 nucleotides line up with TRBD1. The CDR3 extends over 15 amino acids. Germline CDR1 reads LNHDA; CDR2 reads SQIVND (reference sequence). J was trimmed by 4 bases and V by 0 bases; bases with no gene match: 5. CDR3 sequence reads: CASSIDPRGTYGYTF. CDR3 coding DNA: TGTGCCAGTAGTATAGATCCCAGGGGGACCTATGGCTACACCTTC.

This clone was counted once. The rearrangement joins TRBV5-1 to TRBJ2-7; D gene uncertain. The V end lost 4 bases, the J end lost 5 bases, and 7 bases lay between the germline ends. CDR3 length equals 11 residues. Germline CDR1 reads SGHRS; CDR2 reads YFSETQ. The DNA of the CDR3 is TGCGCCAGCAGCCCGATAGACGAGCAGTACTTC. Translation gives CASSPIDEQYF.

This chain connects TRBV19 to TRBJ2-7, with 7 bases identical to TRBD1. The ends lost 5 bases at V and 3 bases at J; junction bases unmatched: 10. The V gene's germline CDR1 is LNHDA and CDR2 SQIVND (reference sequence). CDR3 length equals 15 residues. Here the CDR3 DNA reads TGTGCCAGTAGTGCGGTCGGGACAGCGAACTACGAGCAGTACTTC. Amino acid sequence: CASSAVGTANYEQYF.